This TCR beta chain is drawn from a study of blood T cell repertoires in COVID-19. Study in general: Acute-phase and convalescent COVID-19 samples originated in the United States, Italy and Spain. The cDNA or gDNA used as material had been derived from T cells, B-cell-depleted T cells, or PBMCs.

Germline CDR1 is SNHLY and CDR2 is FYNNEI. The CDR3 covers 15 residues. The V and J ends lost 6 bases and 2 bases, in that order; junction bases with no gene match: 5. Authors' processing steps: Using reference gene primer amplification, nucleated cell counts were estimated. Assay: immunoSEQ multiplex PCR; the TCRdb copy retains only in-frame clones and omits some. The DNA was the basis for D and trimming; V, J and clone size are from that table. The sample contains about 160,000 clones, roughly four fifths of which appear only once. The sequenced material came from peripheral blood. The rearrangement joins TRBV2 to TRBJ2-1; 9 bases are shared with TRBD1. This TCR derives from an elderly woman with acute or convalescent COVID-19. The CDR3 is CASRRDRVTYNEQFF. CDR3 nucleotide sequence: TGTGCCAGCAGGCGGGACAGGGTAACCTACAATGAGCAGTTCTTC.